This record covers a single TCR beta chain. These data are taken from a study of Ad26.COV2.S vaccination and SARS-CoV-2 variants. Study at large: Dosing was one shot or two shots 56 days apart.

Profiling relied on immunoSEQ multiplex PCR, and the TCRdb table lists in-frame clones only, not all of them. The data hold some 390,000 clones, with 70% to 90% observed a single time. The CDR3 is 16 residues long. V was shortened by 2 bases and J by 4 bases, with 18 bases between the two germline ends. Germline loops: CDR1 SGDLS, CDR2 YYNGEE. The treatment: about 20 received Ad26.COV2.S at low or high dose, single or two shots; about 5 received placebo; per-sample allocation not given. On day 63 after the first injection, vaccine and placebo recipients gave samples. In Boston, an adult donor aged 18-55 years took part.

The rearrangement links TRBV9 to TRBJ1-2; D may be TRBD1 (5 bases). The receptor was isolated from a person aged 18-65 years who received the Ad26.COV2.S COVID-19 vaccine or a placebo. Sequencing was performed on peripheral blood, taken in a trial of Ad26.COV2.S vaccine versus placebo. CDR3 loop: CASSVLEGTSLYGYTF. The CDR3 DNA sequence: TGTGCCAGCAGCGTTCTAGAGGGGACTTCCCTCTATGGCTACACCTTC.